A selection of T cell receptor beta chains follows, all from one sample in a study of control samples from healthy donors and cancer patients. Here immunoSEQ multiplex PCR was the method, and the copy in TCRdb shows in-frame clones only, minus some. Of approximately 83,000 clones listed, just over 90% are singletons. Sequenced: blood. The source is a woman under 40 in good health. Both conserved end residues are part of each CDR3. D genes are given only for firm matches. Rows give clone size only sometimes, using once, few, many, or a class for an expanded clone.

d_gene	v_gene	j_gene	abundance	CDR3nt	CDR3aa
-	TRBV6-1	TRBJ2-4	-	TGTGCCAGCAGTGACCGGGACAAGGGAAACATTCAGTACTTC	CASSDRDKGNIQYF
-	TRBV7-2	TRBJ2-7	-	TGTGCCAGCAGCTATGACTACGAGCAGTACTTC	CASSYDYEQYF
-	TRBV6-1	TRBJ1-1	-	TGTGCCAGCAGTGAAGCCAATAGGGAGTCTCAAGCTTTCTTT	CASSEANRESQAFF
-	TRBV20-1	TRBJ2-5	-	TGCAGTGCTAGTATAGGGCTAGCGACTAAGACCCAGTACTTC	CSASIGLATKTQYF
-	TRBV11-3	TRBJ2-2	-	TGTGCCAGCAGCCCAGAGACTAGGCACACCGGGGAGCTGTTTTTT	CASSPETRHTGELFF
TRBD1	TRBV30	TRBJ1-5	-	TGTGCCTGGCAGACAGGGATGGGCAATCAGCCCCAGCATTTT	CAWQTGMGNQPQHF
TRBD1	TRBV6-1	TRBJ1-6	-	TGTGCCAGCAGTGAGACAGGGGGAGATAATTCACCCCTCCACTTT	CASSETGGDNSPLHF
-	TRBV6-5	TRBJ2-1	few	TGTGCCAGCAACCAGGTACAGGGTGGTATTAATGAGCAGTTCTTC	CASNQVQGGINEQFF
-	TRBV12-3/TRBV12-4	TRBJ1-6	-	TGTGCCAGCAGTCCTCGGGCGGATTCACCCCTCCACTTT	CASSPRADSPLHF
-	TRBV24-1	TRBJ1-5	-	TGTGCCACCAGTGCCCGGAGAGCAGGGGGCAATCAGCCCCAGCATTTT	CATSARRAGGNQPQHF
-	TRBV9	TRBJ1-6	-	TGTGCCAGCAGCGTACTTGTCAATTCACCCCTCCACTTT	CASSVLVNSPLHF
-	TRBV28	TRBJ2-3	-	TGTGCCAGCAGTCCTCAGGGCTCCTACGGCACAGATACGCAGTATTTT	CASSPQGSYGTDTQYF
-	TRBV4-1	TRBJ1-2	-	TGCGCCAGCAGCCAAGCGCGAGGAAACTATGGCTACACCTTC	CASSQARGNYGYTF
TRBD2	TRBV6-6	TRBJ2-1	-	TGTGCCAGCTCTCGGGAGGCGGATGAGCAGTTCTTC	CASSREADEQFF
-	TRBV9	TRBJ1-3	once	TGTGCCAGCAGCGTTGAAATAAGCTCTGGAAACACCATATATTTT	CASSVEISSGNTIYF
-	TRBV7-2	TRBJ1-4	-	TGTGCCAGCAGCATTATGTGGGGGAGGGCCTCAAATGAAAAACTGTTTTTT	CASSIMWGRASNEKLFF
TRBD1	TRBV7-9	TRBJ2-3	-	TGTGCCAGCAGCTCTTACCTTACAGGGGGCACAGATACGCAGTATTTT	CASSSYLTGGTDTQYF
-	TRBV19	TRBJ2-5	-	TGTGCCAGTAGTCCTGAGCAGGGCTGGGTGGAGACCCAGTACTTC	CASSPEQGWVETQYF
-	TRBV10-3	TRBJ1-4	-	TGTGCCATCAGTGAGTCGATGGTCGACTTCAATGAAAAACTGTTTTTT	CAISESMVDFNEKLFF
-	TRBV19	TRBJ1-2	-	TGTGCCAGTAGTCTCCCCGGGACTTTCTATGGCTACACCTTC	CASSLPGTFYGYTF
-	TRBV5-6	TRBJ2-1	-	TGTGCCAGCAGCTTCGGGCGTAGAAACAATGAGCAGTTCTTC	CASSFGRRNNEQFF
-	TRBV7-9	TRBJ1-1	-	TGTGCCAGCAGCATAGACAGGTTACACACTGAAGCTTTCTTT	CASSIDRLHTEAFF
-	TRBV4-2	TRBJ2-3	-	TGTGCCAGCAGCCAAGATTTTGGGGGGGGGCCGGCAGATACGCAGTATTTT	CASSQDFGGGPADTQYF
-	TRBV5-6	TRBJ2-3	-	TGTGCCAGCAGCTCGGGACTCCCTTCCGATACGCAGTATTTT	CASSSGLPSDTQYF